These T cell receptor beta chains were read from a single sample in a study of blood T cell repertoires in COVID-19. Generated by immunoSEQ multiplex PCR, the TCRdb table keeps only in-frame clones and is missing some. The sample records about 160,000 clones, roughly 80% being singletons. Sequencing was carried out using peripheral blood. All receptors derive from a woman at least 80 years old with acute or convalescent COVID-19. The conserved cysteine and the conserved F or W are not part of the CDR3 here. A D gene is named only where the DNA matches it firmly.

v_gene	d_gene	CDR3aa
TRBV28	.	ASSPHGAGSSYEQY
TRBV5-1	.	ASSPRGGGEAF
TRBV28	TRBD1	ASRRQGVYEQY
TRBV20-1	.	SAPGHYT
TRBV28	.	ATTRQSPWGTQY
TRBV20-1	.	SAIPRETQY
TRBV6-5	.	ASRANGRGGYT
TRBV6-2/TRBV6-3	.	ASSPFQGTEAF
TRBV2	TRBD1	ASRDRVRAEAF
TRBV5-1	TRBD1	ASSFGQGAKNSPLH
TRBV30	.	AWSVHLNEQF
TRBV12-3/TRBV12-4	.	ASSLRLYGYT
TRBV27	TRBD2	ASSLAGLASYEQY
TRBV6-2/TRBV6-3	.	ASSPPQEPYTGELF
TRBV5-4	.	ASSPEGLNTGELF
TRBV11-2	TRBD2	ASSLEGLAGGNTQY
TRBV6-5	.	ASSYRGRYSPLH
TRBV4-1	.	ASSQVDGANYGYT
TRBV7-2	.	ASRSIRGATGELF
TRBV5-1	TRBD2	ASSLLSSGGAVNSYEQY
TRBV9	.	ASSASGSSYNEQF
TRBV27	.	ASSLQGGTEAF
TRBV19	TRBD2	ASCFGRGYTGELF
TRBV4-1	TRBD1	ASSQEGQRNTIY
TRBV7-9	.	ASSPSGGVYNEQF
TRBV18	.	ASSPTLGAPAQETQY
TRBV18	.	ASSPDRKNTGELF
TRBV5-4	TRBD1	ASSLGQGREKLF
TRBV4-1	TRBD2	ASSLAGGSSYEQY
TRBV13	TRBD1	ASSLGTGGYGYT
TRBV10-1	TRBD2	ASSESGGRKTQY
TRBV11-2	.	ASSFSTTTGELF
TRBV3-1/TRBV3-2	TRBD1	ASSPGTGNTGELF
TRBV3-1/TRBV3-2	TRBD1	ASSRGQRNQPQH
TRBV5-1	.	ASSLGEHTDTQY
TRBV9	TRBD1	ASSGRDSYNSPLH
TRBV30	.	AGYPRSPNYGYT
TRBV11-2	.	ASSLVSPGSSYEQY
TRBV29-1	.	SFRPGETQY
TRBV11-2	.	ASSPQVGTLH
TRBV12-3/TRBV12-4	TRBD1	ASSLKRTGSQF
TRBV28	TRBD2	ASRRTSGSSYNEQF
TRBV19	TRBD1	ASSGQGGNYGYT
TRBV19	TRBD1	ASSLPTGPTSNYGYT
TRBV15	.	ATSRDYTDTQY
TRBV7-8	.	ASSLVRGNYGYT
TRBV6-6	TRBD2	ASLRLAGGTETQY
TRBV10-1	.	ASSASHAGATGELF
TRBV5-4	.	ASSGGLKRTDTQY
TRBV6-5	.	ASVQGSNQPQH
TRBV12-3/TRBV12-4	.	ASSTRLNSPLH
TRBV5-1	TRBD1	ASSQTGQGGPDTQY
TRBV5-4	.	ASSLEREQY
TRBV5-1	TRBD1	ASSLSTSGTGDTEAF
TRBV19	.	ASSPRQVENTEAF
TRBV5-1	.	ASSPGRLAGMNTEAF
TRBV28	TRBD1	ASSPGTAAETQY
TRBV12-5	TRBD1	ASGLVSGAGQSTNYGYT
TRBV3-1/TRBV3-2	.	ASSLSAGEQY